What follows is one TCR beta chain and its context. This sample was taken from a study of blood T cell repertoires in COVID-19. Study-wide background: Italy, Spain and the United States were the sources of the convalescent and acute COVID-19 samples. From T cells, B-cell-depleted T cells, or PBMCs came the material, which was cDNA or gDNA.

Germline assignment: CDR1 SGHNT and CDR2 YYREEE (reference sequence). This CDR3 has 14 residues. With 3 bases removed from V and 4 bases from J, the gap between germline ends came to 14 bases. Authors' methods: Reference gene primers were amplified, and this amplification served to estimate nucleated cell counts. The data were produced by immunoSEQ multiplex PCR, yet TCRdb's version contains in-frame clones alone and is incomplete. V and J calls and clone size are given by that table; D and trimming were obtained from the DNA. This table has more than 120,000 clones, 87% appearing once. The sequencing sample was made of peripheral blood. J is TRBJ2-7 and V is TRBV5-4; tentatively, D is TRBD2 (5 bases). This TCR came from a woman between 50 and 59 years old with acute or convalescent COVID-19. The CDR3 nucleotides are TGTGCCAGCAGCTACGCGGGCGATAGATACGAGCAGTACTTC. Its protein product is CASSYAGDRYEQYF.